Sequencing of this TCR beta chain was carried out in a study of blood T cell repertoires in COVID-19. At the level of the study: COVID-19 samples collected from the United States, Italy and Spain covered acute and convalescent phases. Nucleic acid was either cDNA or gDNA, and it came from T cells, B-cell-depleted T cells, or PBMCs.

CDR3 length equals 12 residues. V lost 4 bases and J 6 bases, leaving 8 bases between the germline ends. The germline CDR1 and CDR2 sequences are SGHTA and FQGTGA. Original methodology: Reference gene primer amplification gave nucleated cell count estimates. Assay used: immunoSEQ multiplex PCR; TCRdb lists only in-frame clones, some missing. V and J calls and clone size are as listed in that table; D and trimming were resolved from the DNA. The table has over 250,000 clones, approximately 85% seen once. Source material: peripheral blood. This receptor was identified in a human donor in a cohort sampled during active COVID-19. The J gene is TRBJ2-3, the V gene TRBV7-3; D gene ambiguous. CDR3 region: CASSSAGDTQYF. As DNA, the CDR3 is TGTGCCAGCAGCTCCGCCGGGGATACGCAGTATTTT. Combining the CDR3 with reference TRBV7-3 and TRBJ2-3 gives the whole variable domain GAGVSQTPSNKVTEKGKYVELRCDPISGHTALYWYRQSLGQGPEFLIYFQGTGAADDSGLPNDRFFAVRPEGSVSTLKIQRTERGDSAVYLCASSSAGDTQYFGPGTRLTVL.